A single sample is the source of the 30 T cell receptor beta chains below, sequenced in a study of control samples from healthy donors and cancer patients. Here immunoSEQ multiplex PCR was the method, and the copy in TCRdb shows in-frame clones only, minus some. This table has around 170,000 clones, around 89% appearing once. Sample: blood. The receptor source for this set is a woman in her forties or fifties in good health.

This clone came up once. This sequence joins TRBV18 and TRBJ1-1, with no clear D. V shed 1 base and J shed 0 bases, with 15 bases lying between them. Germline loops: CDR1 KGHSH, CDR2 LQKENI. There are 17 residues in the CDR3. This CDR3 is CASSPQLGSSLNTEAFF. CDR3 sequence (DNA): TGTGCCAGCTCACCACAATTAGGTTCCAGTTTGAACACTGAAGCTTTCTTT.

The V call is TRBV10-3, the J call TRBJ2-1, with 7 bases lining up with TRBD2. The trim removed 7 bases at V and 5 bases at J, leaving 5 bases unmatched. CDR3 size: 13 residues. In germline, CDR1 is ENHRY, CDR2 SYGVKD. In DNA form, the CDR3 reads TGTGCCATCATGTTGGGGGGGGACAATGAGCAGTTCTTC. Translating it yields CAIMLGGDNEQFF.

The chain joins TRBV19 to TRBJ1-1, with TRBD1 matching 8 bases. CDR1 and CDR2 (germline): LNHDA, SQIVND (reference sequence). This CDR3 is built from 14 residues. V shed 5 bases and J 2 bases; nucleotides not matched to a gene: 4. The CDR3 is CASSADRVNTEAFF. The CDR3 DNA follows: TGTGCCAGTAGTGCGGACAGGGTTAACACTGAAGCTTTCTTT.

Comment on this clone: Other DNA variants within this sample encode the same CDR3. V is TRBV6-5 and J is TRBJ1-1, with D unresolved. The CDR3 is made up of 14 amino acids. CDR1 and CDR2 from the germline V gene are MNHEY and SVGAGI. Between the trimmed V and J ends, which lost 0 bases and 1 base, there was a span of 6 bases. CDR3 region: CASSYSVGNTEAFF. In nucleotides, the CDR3 is TGTGCCAGCAGTTACTCCGTGGGGAACACTGAAGCTTTCTTT.

The CDR3 nucleotides read TGTGCTAGTGGCCTTATAGGGGGATCCACCGGGGAGCTGTTTTTT. Translating gives CASGLIGGSTGELFF. The V and J genes are TRBV12-5 and TRBJ2-2; possibly TRBD1 for D (6 bases). The CDR3 sequence is 15 residues long. Trimming removed 6 bases from V and 4 bases from J, with 15 bases in between. CDR1 and CDR2 from the germline V gene are LGHNT and FRNRAP.

This chain links TRBV10-3 with TRBJ1-6; TRBD1 matches at 7 bases. The junction had 4 bases not matched to a gene; V was cut back by 4 bases and J by 7 bases. In germline, CDR1 is ENHRY, CDR2 SYGVKD. The CDR3 spans 14 residues. This CDR3 reads CAISGTGTNSPLHF. The DNA of the CDR3 is TGTGCCATCAGTGGGACAGGAACAAATTCACCCCTCCACTTT.

V gene TRBV18 combines with J gene TRBJ1-2; D gene unclear. The V gene's germline CDR1 is KGHSH and CDR2 LQKENI. CDR3 size: 15 residues. Trimming pared 3 bases from V and 0 bases from J, leaving 11 bases between. The DNA of the CDR3 is TGTGCCAGCTCACCTGGTCCCGGAGCTAACTATGGCTACACCTTC. This sequence encodes CASSPGPGANYGYTF.

The CDR3 reads CASSSPSTDTQYF. CDR3 bases: TGTGCCAGTAGTAGCCCTAGCACAGATACGCAGTATTTT. The chain links TRBV19 to TRBJ2-3, with D uncertain. Looked up from germline, CDR1 is LNHDA and CDR2 is SQIVND (reference sequence). Trimming removed 4 bases at V and 0 bases at J, with 5 bases between. The CDR3 has 13 amino acids.

The chain uses TRBV6-2 or TRBV6-3 and TRBJ1-5; TRBD1 matches at 9 bases. The J segment lost 7 bases and the V segment lost 6 bases, leaving 7 bases of the junction unmatched. This CDR3 spans 14 amino acids. Germline loops: CDR1 MNHEY, CDR2 SVGEGT. The CDR3 loop reads CASSPQGAWQPQHF. In DNA form, the CDR3 reads TGTGCCAGCAGCCCACAGGGGGCCTGGCAGCCCCAGCATTTT.

The chain recombines TRBV28 with TRBJ2-1; D could derive from TRBD1 or TRBD2 (5 bases each). V was trimmed by 1 base and J by 4 bases, leaving 11 bases between them. This CDR3 is 15 amino acids long. The V gene's germline CDR1 is MDHEN and CDR2 SYDVKM. This CDR3 reads CASSLFGTEYNEQFF. The CDR3 region has the DNA TGTGCCAGCAGTTTATTCGGGACCGAATACAATGAGCAGTTCTTC.

The chain recombines TRBV15 with TRBJ2-1; 11 bases agree with TRBD2. V lost 4 bases to trimming and J lost 4 bases; unmatched junction nucleotides: 6. Germline V lookup: CDR1 LNHNV, CDR2 YYDKDF (reference sequence). This CDR3 comprises 16 residues. The CDR3 sequence is CATSNLTSGDYNEQFF. The CDR3 DNA sequence: TGTGCCACCAGCAATTTGACTAGCGGGGATTACAATGAGCAGTTCTTC.

The chain combines TRBV4-3 with TRBJ1-6, with D perhaps matching TRBD1 (5 bases). Trimming removed 1 base from V and 8 bases from J, with 15 bases in between. Germline V gives CDR1 LGHNA, CDR2 YSLEER. CDR3 size: 16 residues. This CDR3 is CASSQGAQGSDSPLHF. The CDR3 bases are TGCGCCAGCAGCCAAGGTGCTCAGGGATCGGATTCACCCCTCCACTTT.

The V gene is TRBV10-2, the J gene TRBJ2-1; D may be TRBD2 (6 bases). Germline CDR1 is WSHSY and CDR2 is SAAADI. Deletions cut 7 bases from V and 8 bases from J, with 33 bases between. This CDR3 has 19 amino acids. This chain's CDR3 is CASNSPVGQGRRTRDEQFF. CDR3 DNA sequence: TGCGCCAGCAATTCCCCCGTTGGACAAGGGAGGAGGACACGCGATGAGCAGTTCTTC.

This clone has only a few counts. The CDR3 coding sequence is TGTGCCAGCAGCCAAGCCAGGCCCTCTGGAAACACCATATATTTT. This sequence encodes CASSQARPSGNTIYF. The genes are TRBV4-2 and TRBJ1-3, with unresolved D. V lost 1 base and J lost 0, with 7 bases in between. Germline assignment: CDR1 LGHNA and CDR2 YNFKEQ. This CDR3 region has 15 residues.

This chain joins TRBV27 and TRBJ2-7, with 7 bases identical to TRBD1. The CDR3 length is 14 residues. CDR1 and CDR2 (germline): MNHEY, SMNVEV (reference sequence). The V and J ends lost 2 bases and 3 bases, in that order; junction bases with no gene match: 4. This chain's CDR3 is CASSLKGAGYEQYF. The CDR3 DNA reads TGTGCCAGCAGTTTAAAGGGGGCAGGCTACGAGCAGTACTTC.

V is TRBV19 and J is TRBJ1-5, with a tentative D call TRBD1 (6 bases). Trimming shortened V by 7 bases and J by 0 bases, and 13 bases separated the two germline ends. Germline V gene sequence: CDR1 LNHDA, CDR2 SQIVND (reference sequence). This CDR3 comprises 15 residues. The CDR3 protein is CASTLQGGSNQPQHF. CDR3 in DNA: TGTGCCAGTACTTTACAGGGAGGTAGCAATCAGCCCCAGCATTTT.

This sequence joins TRBV10-3 and TRBJ1-1, with a tentative D call TRBD1 (5 bases). Germline CDR1 reads ENHRY; CDR2 reads SYGVKD. The CDR3 is made up of 11 amino acids. V was clipped by 6 bases and J by 5 bases, with 7 bases between them. In nucleotides, the CDR3 is TGTGCCATCAGGGGGGGTACTGAAGCTTTCTTT. Translating it yields CAIRGGTEAFF.

The chain joins TRBV7-2 to TRBJ2-7; 7 nucleotides match TRBD2. Germline CDR1 is SGHTA and CDR2 is FQGNSA. This CDR3 has 12 residues. V shed 1 base, J shed 6 bases, and the junction held 0 bases outside the gene matches. The CDR3, as DNA: TGTGCCAGCAGCTTAGGGGGGGGCGAGCAGTACTTC. This gives the protein CASSLGGGEQYF.

This rearrangement joins TRBV27 to TRBJ2-6, with 8 bases lining up with TRBD1. The junction had 7 bases not matched to a gene; V was cut back by 1 base and J by 2 bases. Germline CDR1 is MNHEY and CDR2 is SMNVEV (reference sequence). CDR3 length equals 18 residues. The CDR3: CASSLFSGQATGANVLTF. As DNA, the CDR3 is TGTGCCAGCAGTTTATTTTCGGGACAGGCAACTGGGGCCAACGTCCTGACTTTC.

The chain carries TRBV6-6 and TRBJ2-1, with D possibly TRBD1 on 6 matching bases. Germline lookup yields CDR1 MNHNY and CDR2 SVGAGI (reference sequence). Deletions cut 6 bases from V and 4 bases from J, with 16 bases between. This CDR3 comprises 15 residues. For the CDR3, the DNA is TGTGCCAGCAGGTCCCCCCGGGACACTTACAATGAGCAGTTCTTC. This sequence encodes CASRSPRDTYNEQFF.

The chain has TRBV5-6 and TRBJ1-1; D not certain. CDR3 length: 14 residues. Germline CDR1 SGHDT, CDR2 YYEEEE. Trimming pared 4 bases from V and 0 bases from J, leaving 10 bases between. CDR3 residues: CASSRLTVNTEAFF. The CDR3 region has the DNA TGTGCCAGCAGCAGACTAACGGTGAACACTGAAGCTTTCTTT.

This clone was observed once. The V gene is TRBV11-3, the J gene TRBJ2-1; no clear D. The CDR3 is 14 amino acids. The V end was cut by 1 base, the J end by 7 bases, with 11 bases between. From germline, CDR1 is SGHNT and CDR2 YENEEA. CDR3 in amino acids: CASSLVGPRNEQFF. The DNA for the CDR3 is TGTGCCAGCAGCTTAGTTGGGCCACGGAATGAGCAGTTCTTC.

This clone was detected once. V is TRBV5-5 and J is TRBJ1-4, with TRBD1 as a possible D gene (5 bases). Trimming pared 0 bases from V and 4 bases from J, leaving 7 bases between. The CDR3 spans 14 residues. The germline gives CDR1 SGHKS, CDR2 YYEKEE (reference sequence). The CDR3: CASSLGGLNEKLFF. Written as DNA, the CDR3 is TGTGCCAGCAGCTTGGGGGGCCTTAATGAAAAACTGTTTTTT. The full variable domain, rest sourced from reference TRBV5-5 and TRBJ1-4, is DAGVTQSPTHLIKTRGQQVTLRCSPISGHKSVSWYQQVLGQGPQFIFQYYEKEERGRGNFPDRFSARQFPNYSSELNVNALLLGDSALYLCASSLGGLNEKLFFGSGTQLSVL.

This clone showed up just a few times. The genes are TRBV7-9 and TRBJ1-1; D unclear. The V and J ends lost 6 bases and 0 bases respectively, with 11 bases between them. There are 14 residues in the CDR3. Germline V gene lookup returns CDR1 SEHNR and CDR2 FQNEAQ (reference sequence). The CDR3 region is CASSYDTLNTEAFF. The CDR3 DNA reads as TGTGCCAGCAGTTATGACACCTTGAACACTGAAGCTTTCTTT.

This clone came up once. The chain has TRBV6-2 or TRBV6-3 and TRBJ1-1; no firm D call. CDR3 length: 16 residues. The germline V and J ends were trimmed by 4 bases and 3 bases, with 18 bases remaining between them. Germline-derived CDR1 and CDR2 are MNHEY and SVGEGT. The CDR3 DNA sequence: TGTGCCAGCAGTTCCACCCGGGTTAAACCCTACACTGAAGCTTTCTTT. This gives the protein CASSSTRVKPYTEAFF.

The V and J genes are TRBV7-2 and TRBJ2-2; D is possibly TRBD1 (5 bases). Germline lookup yields CDR1 SGHTA and CDR2 FQGNSA. This CDR3 comprises 15 residues. Trimming pared 1 base from V and 7 bases from J, leaving 13 bases between. The CDR3 sequence is CASSLGLRAGGELFF. In DNA, the CDR3 is TGTGCCAGCAGCTTAGGTCTCAGGGCAGGCGGGGAGCTGTTTTTT.

The chain carries TRBV19 and TRBJ2-2; D gene ambiguous. With 6 bases removed from V and 6 bases from J, the gap between germline ends came to 17 bases. Germline loops: CDR1 LNHDA, CDR2 SQIVND (reference sequence). The CDR3 is 15 amino acids. In DNA form, the CDR3 reads TGTGCCAGTAGGAAACAACCGGCGGCGCCCGGGGAGCTGTTTTTT. As protein: CASRKQPAAPGELFF. Drawing the rest from reference TRBV19 and TRBJ2-2, the complete variable domain is DGGITQSPKYLFRKEGQNVTLSCEQNLNHDAMYWYRQDPGQGLRLIYYSQIVNDFQKGDIAEGYSVSREKKESFPLTVTSAQKNPTAFYLCASRKQPAAPGELFFGEGSRLTVL.

The genes are TRBV28 and TRBJ1-5; 7 bases are a match to TRBD1. The CDR3 is 16 residues long. The V segment lost 6 bases and the J segment 4 bases; nucleotides outside the gene matches: 12. CDR1 MDHEN and CDR2 SYDVKM come from the germline V gene. CDR3 amino acids: CASSRAGTALNQPQHF. The CDR3 nucleotides read TGTGCCAGCAGCCGAGCCGGGACAGCGCTTAATCAGCCCCAGCATTTT.

The V gene is TRBV2, the J gene TRBJ1-5, with D hard to call. This CDR3 is 15 amino acids long. The germline CDR1 and CDR2 sequences are SNHLY and FYNNEI. V lost 7 bases, J lost 0 bases, and 13 bases lay in between. The CDR3 reads CASKEATGSNQPQHF. In DNA form, the CDR3 reads TGTGCCAGCAAAGAGGCTACGGGTAGCAATCAGCCCCAGCATTTT.

The chain uses TRBV11-2 and TRBJ1-2; D remains ambiguous. Germline CDR1 SGHAT, CDR2 FQNNGV. Trimming cost V 5 bases and J 2 bases, with 6 bases left between them. The length of the CDR3 is 12 residues. Here the CDR3 reads CASSPRNYGYTF. In nucleotides, the CDR3 is TGTGCCAGCAGCCCTAGGAACTATGGCTACACCTTC.